These T cell receptor beta chains were read from a single sample in a study of control samples from healthy donors and cancer patients. Using immunoSEQ multiplex PCR, the repertoire was profiled, and TCRdb retains in-frame clones only, with some absent. The sample carries some 39,000 clones, more than 70% recorded once. The sequenced sample was PBMCs. Receptors originate from a woman aged 55 to 70 with lung cancer. The CDR3 runs from the conserved cysteine through the conserved F or W. D genes are given only for firm matches. Not all rows give a size; the values are once, few, many and, for expanded clones, a class.

TRBJ1-3,17,NA,NA,TRBV5-1,TGCGCCAGCAGCTTGGATGGGGCAGCCTTCTCTGGAAACACCATATATTTT,CASSLDGAAFSGNTIYF
TRBJ2-7,14,NA,NA,TRBV5-1,TGCGCCAGCAGCTTATCGACAGGAGGTGACGAGCAGTACTTC,CASSLSTGGDEQYF
TRBJ2-7,18,NA,NA,TRBV24-1,TGTGCCACCAGTGTCCCGGGCGAGCGACTGGAACATGCCTACGAGCAGTACTTC,CATSVPGERLEHAYEQYF
TRBJ2-5,12,few,NA,TRBV4-1,TGCGCCAGCAGCCTCCGAGGGGAGACCCAGTACTTC,CASSLRGETQYF
TRBJ1-1,16,NA,NA,TRBV7-6,TGTGCCAGCAGCTTAGCGCCGGGGATGAATGTCGGTGAAGCTTTCTTT,CASSLAPGMNVGEAFF
TRBJ2-1,11,NA,NA,TRBV7-8,TGTGCCAGCAGCTTAGGAATCTGGCAGTTCTTC,CASSLGIWQFF
TRBJ2-7,16,NA,TRBD2,TRBV5-1,TGCGCCAGCAGCTTTGTCCCCACCGGGACTAGTTACGAGCAGTACTTC,CASSFVPTGTSYEQYF
TRBJ1-4,15,NA,TRBD1,TRBV28,TGTGCCAGCAGTTCCCCGACAGGGGCAGAAGAAAAACTGTTTTTT,CASSSPTGAEEKLFF
TRBJ1-4,14,NA,NA,TRBV7-3,TGTGCCAGCAGCTCTGGCTCAACTAATGAAAAACTGTTTTTT,CASSSGSTNEKLFF
TRBJ2-7,13,NA,TRBD2,TRBV27,TGTGCCAGCAGCCGACGGGGGGAAGACGAGCAGTACTTC,CASSRRGEDEQYF
TRBJ2-3,16,NA,TRBD1,TRBV19,TGTGCCAGTAGCCCGCAGCCGGGCAGGGGGACAGATACGCAGTATTTT,CASSPQPGRGTDTQYF
TRBJ2-1,14,once,TRBD2,TRBV2,TGTGCCAGCCTAGCTAGCGGGAACTACAATGAGCAGTTCTTC,CASLASGNYNEQFF
TRBJ2-2,16,NA,TRBD1,TRBV18,TGTGCCAGCTCATCCAGGGGGCGGTCGAACACCGGGGAGCTGTTTTTT,CASSSRGRSNTGELFF
TRBJ1-4,12,few,NA,TRBV14,TGTGCCAGCAGCTGGATTAATGAAAAACTGTTTTTT,CASSWINEKLFF
TRBJ1-6,14,NA,TRBD1,TRBV12-5,TGTGCTAGTGGACCGGGACAGGGGTATTCACCCCTCCACTTT,CASGPGQGYSPLHF
TRBJ2-2,14,NA,NA,TRBV2,TGTGCCAGCAGTGGAAGCACGAACACCGGGGAGCTGTTTTTT,CASSGSTNTGELFF
TRBJ1-6,13,NA,NA,TRBV12-3/TRBV12-4,TGTGCCAGCAGTTTGATGGACAATTCACCCCTCCACTTT,CASSLMDNSPLHF
TRBJ1-5,15,once,NA,TRBV6-6,TGTGCCAGCAGGGAACAAGGAGTTGGCAATCAGCCCCAGCATTTT,CASREQGVGNQPQHF
TRBJ2-5,13,NA,NA,TRBV5-1,TGCGCCAGCAGCCCGAGGGGGACGGAGACCCAGTACTTC,CASSPRGTETQYF